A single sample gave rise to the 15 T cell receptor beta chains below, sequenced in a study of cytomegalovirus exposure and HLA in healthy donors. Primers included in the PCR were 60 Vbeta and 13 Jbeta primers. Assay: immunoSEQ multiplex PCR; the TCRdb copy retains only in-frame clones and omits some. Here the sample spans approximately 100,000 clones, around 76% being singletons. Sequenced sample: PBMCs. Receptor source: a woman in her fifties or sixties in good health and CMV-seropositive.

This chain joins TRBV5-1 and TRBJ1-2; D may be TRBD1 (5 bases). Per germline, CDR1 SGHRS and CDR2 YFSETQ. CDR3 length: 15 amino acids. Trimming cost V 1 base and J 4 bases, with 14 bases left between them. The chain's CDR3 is CASSLTGGASYGYTF. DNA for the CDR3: TGCGCCAGCAGCTTGACCGGAGGGGCGAGCTATGGCTACACCTTC.

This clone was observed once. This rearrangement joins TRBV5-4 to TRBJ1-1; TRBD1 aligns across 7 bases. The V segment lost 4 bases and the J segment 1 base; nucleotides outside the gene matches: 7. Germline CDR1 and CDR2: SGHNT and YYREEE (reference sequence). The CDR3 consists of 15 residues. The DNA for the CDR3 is TGTGCCAGCAGCCTACGGACAGGAGGGAACACTGAAGCTTTCTTT. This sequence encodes CASSLRTGGNTEAFF.

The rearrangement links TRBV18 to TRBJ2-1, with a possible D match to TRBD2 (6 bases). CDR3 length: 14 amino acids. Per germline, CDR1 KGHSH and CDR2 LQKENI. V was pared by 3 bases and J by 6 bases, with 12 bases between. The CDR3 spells CASSPAGNFNEQFF. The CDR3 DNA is TGTGCCAGCTCACCGGCGGGAAACTTCAATGAGCAGTTCTTC.

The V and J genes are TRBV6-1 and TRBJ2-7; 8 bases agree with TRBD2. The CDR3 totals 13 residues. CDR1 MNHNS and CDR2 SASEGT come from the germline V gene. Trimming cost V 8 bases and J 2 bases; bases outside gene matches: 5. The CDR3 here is CASLRLAPYEQYF. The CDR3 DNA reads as TGTGCCAGCCTCCGACTAGCGCCCTACGAGCAGTACTTC.

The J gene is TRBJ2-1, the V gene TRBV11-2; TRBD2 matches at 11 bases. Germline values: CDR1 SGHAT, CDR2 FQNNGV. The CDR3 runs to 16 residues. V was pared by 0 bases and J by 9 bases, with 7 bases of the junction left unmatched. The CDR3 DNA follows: TGTGCCAGCAGCTTAGAGATTAGCGGGGGGGCGGGTGAGCAGTTCTTC. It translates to CASSLEISGGAGEQFF.

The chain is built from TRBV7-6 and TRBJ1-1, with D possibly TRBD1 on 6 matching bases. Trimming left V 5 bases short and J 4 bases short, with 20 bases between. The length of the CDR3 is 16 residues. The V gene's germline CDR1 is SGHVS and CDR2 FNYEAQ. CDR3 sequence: CASSPPPGGLSTEAFF. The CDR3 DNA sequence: TGTGCCAGCAGCCCACCGCCCGGGGGGCTGAGCACTGAAGCTTTCTTT.

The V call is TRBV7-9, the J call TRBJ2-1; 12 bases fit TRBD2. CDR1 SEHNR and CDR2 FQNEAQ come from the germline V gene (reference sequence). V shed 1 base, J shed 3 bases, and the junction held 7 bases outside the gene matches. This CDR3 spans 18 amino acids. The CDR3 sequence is CASSLEETTSGSYNEQFF. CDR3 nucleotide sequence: TGTGCCAGCAGCTTAGAAGAAACGACTAGCGGGAGCTACAATGAGCAGTTCTTC.

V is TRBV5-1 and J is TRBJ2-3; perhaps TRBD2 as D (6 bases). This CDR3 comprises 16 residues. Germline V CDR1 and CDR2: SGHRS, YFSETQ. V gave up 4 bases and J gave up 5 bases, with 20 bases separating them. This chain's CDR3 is CASSPSGAPRGDTQYF. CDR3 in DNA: TGCGCCAGCAGCCCCTCCGGGGCCCCGCGGGGAGATACGCAGTATTTT. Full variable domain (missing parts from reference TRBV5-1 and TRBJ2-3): KAGVTQTPRYLIKTRGQQVTLSCSPISGHRSVSWYQQTPGQGLQFLFEYFSETQRNKGNFPGRFSGRQFSNSRSEMNVSTLELGDSALYLCASSPSGAPRGDTQYFGPGTRLTVL.

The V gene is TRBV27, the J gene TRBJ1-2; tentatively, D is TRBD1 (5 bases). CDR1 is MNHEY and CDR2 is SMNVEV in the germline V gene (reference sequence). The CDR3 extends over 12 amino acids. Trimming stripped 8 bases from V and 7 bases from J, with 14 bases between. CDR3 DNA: TGTGCCAGCGCGGGGGAGCAGGGTGGCTACACCTTC. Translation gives CASAGEQGGYTF.

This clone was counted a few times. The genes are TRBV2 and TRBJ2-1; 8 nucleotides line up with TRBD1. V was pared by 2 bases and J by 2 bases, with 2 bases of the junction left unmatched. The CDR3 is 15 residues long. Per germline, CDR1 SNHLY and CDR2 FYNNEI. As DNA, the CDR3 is TGTGCCAGCAGTGAACAGGGGGCGACCTACAATGAGCAGTTCTTC. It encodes CASSEQGATYNEQFF. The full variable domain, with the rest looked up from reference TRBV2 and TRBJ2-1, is EPEVTQTPSHQVTQMGQEVILRCVPISNHLYFYWYRQILGQKVEFLVSFYNNEISEKSEIFDDQFSVERPDGSNFTLKIRSTKLEDSAMYFCASSEQGATYNEQFFGPGTRLTVL.

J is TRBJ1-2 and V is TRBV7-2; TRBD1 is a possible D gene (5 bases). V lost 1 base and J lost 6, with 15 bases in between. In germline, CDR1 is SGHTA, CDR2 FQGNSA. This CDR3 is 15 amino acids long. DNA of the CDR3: TGTGCCAGCAGCTTAGTGGGGCAAGAAGTCGATGGCTACACCTTC. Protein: CASSLVGQEVDGYTF.

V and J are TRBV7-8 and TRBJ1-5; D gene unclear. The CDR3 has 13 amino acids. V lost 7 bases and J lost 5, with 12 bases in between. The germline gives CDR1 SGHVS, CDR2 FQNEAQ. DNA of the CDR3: TGTGCCAGCACATATACGATAGATCAGCCCCAGCATTTT. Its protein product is CASTYTIDQPQHF.

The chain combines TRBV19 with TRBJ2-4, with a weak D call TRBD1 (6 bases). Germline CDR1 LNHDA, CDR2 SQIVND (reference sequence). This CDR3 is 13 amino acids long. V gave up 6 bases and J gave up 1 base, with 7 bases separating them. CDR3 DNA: TGTGCCAGTAGCACAGGGGCCAAAAACATTCAGTACTTC. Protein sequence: CASSTGAKNIQYF.

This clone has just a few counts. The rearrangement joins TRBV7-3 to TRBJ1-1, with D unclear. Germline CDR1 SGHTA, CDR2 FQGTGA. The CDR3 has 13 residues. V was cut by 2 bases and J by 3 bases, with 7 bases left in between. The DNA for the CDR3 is TGTGCCAGCAGCTTACGATCGGACACTGAAGCTTTCTTT. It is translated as CASSLRSDTEAFF.

The CDR3 DNA is TGTGCCAGCAGGTCGCAGGGGGCTACTGAAAAACTGTTTTTT. It yields the protein CASRSQGATEKLFF. This sequence joins TRBV7-9 and TRBJ1-4, with 8 bases lining up with TRBD1. Trimming cost V 6 bases and J 7 bases; bases outside gene matches: 7. The length of the CDR3 is 14 residues. Germline CDR1 is SEHNR and CDR2 is FQNEAQ (reference sequence).